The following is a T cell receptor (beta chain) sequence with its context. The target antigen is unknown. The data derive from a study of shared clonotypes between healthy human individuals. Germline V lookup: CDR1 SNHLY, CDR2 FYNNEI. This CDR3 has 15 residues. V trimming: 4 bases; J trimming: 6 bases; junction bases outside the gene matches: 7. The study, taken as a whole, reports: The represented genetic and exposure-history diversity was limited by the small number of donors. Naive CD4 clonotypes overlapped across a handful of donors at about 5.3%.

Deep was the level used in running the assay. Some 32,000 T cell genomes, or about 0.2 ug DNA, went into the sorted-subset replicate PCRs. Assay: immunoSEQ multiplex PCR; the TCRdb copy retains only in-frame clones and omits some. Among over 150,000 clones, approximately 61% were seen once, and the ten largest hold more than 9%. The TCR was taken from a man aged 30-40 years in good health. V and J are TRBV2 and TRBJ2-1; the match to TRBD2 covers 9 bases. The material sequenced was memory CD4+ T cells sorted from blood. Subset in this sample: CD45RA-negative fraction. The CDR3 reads CASSVTAGGINEQFF. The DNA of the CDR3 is TGTGCCAGCAGTGTTACAGCGGGAGGAATCAATGAGCAGTTCTTC.